The 29 T cell receptor beta chains listed next were all sequenced from one sample in a study of circulating and synovial CD4+ cells in juvenile arthritis. TCRdb's table, derived via immunoSEQ multiplex PCR, lists solely in-frame clones and lacks some. The sample yields 3,500 to 4,500 clones, about 87% seen once. The sample taken for sequencing was CD4+ T cells from synovial fluid. The receptors here all came from a human donor with juvenile idiopathic arthritis.

Notes on this clone: The junction differs from germline at one of its ends, possibly a read error. This same CDR3 is encoded by further DNA sequences in the sample. The V and J genes are TRBV7-8 and TRBJ1-6; D may be TRBD1 (5 bases). The CDR3 contains 20 residues. Germline CDR1 is SGHVS and CDR2 is FQNEAQ. For the CDR3, the DNA is TGTGCCAGCAGCTTAGAAATCGTGGGGCTGGGTCTATCCTATAATTCCCCCCTCCACTTT. Translating it yields CASSLEIVGLGLSYNSPLHF.

The chain carries TRBV19 and TRBJ1-2; TRBD1 agrees at 7 bases. In germline, CDR1 is LNHDA, CDR2 SQIVND (reference sequence). The CDR3 has 13 amino acids. V was pared by 7 bases and J by 5 bases, with 7 bases of the junction left unmatched. CDR3 DNA sequence: TGTGCCAGTACGAGACAGGGACAGTATGGCTACACCTTC. Protein: CASTRQGQYGYTF. The complete variable domain, with remaining parts taken from reference TRBV19 and TRBJ1-2, reads DGGITQSPKYLFRKEGQNVTLSCEQNLNHDAMYWYRQDPGQGLRLIYYSQIVNDFQKGDIAEGYSVSREKKESFPLTVTSAQKNPTAFYLCASTRQGQYGYTFGSGTRLTVV.

The rearrangement uses TRBV18 and TRBJ2-3; 7 nucleotides match TRBD1. Germline-derived CDR1 and CDR2 are KGHSH and LQKENI. The CDR3 totals 16 residues. The junction had 9 bases not matched to a gene; V was cut back by 5 bases and J by 1 base. CDR3 bases: TGTGCCAGCTCAATCTCGTACACAGGGGGCACAGATACGCAGTATTTT. This codes for CASSISYTGGTDTQYF.

This clone has just one count. The chain joins TRBV5-1 to TRBJ2-6, with 10 bases that match TRBD1. The CDR3 is made up of 18 amino acids. Germline V gene lookup returns CDR1 SGHRS and CDR2 YFSETQ. Germline trimming cut 4 bases from V and 4 bases from J; bases unmatched to any gene: 11. The CDR3 loop is CASSPRTGGLVGANVLTF. The CDR3, as DNA: TGCGCCAGCAGCCCGCGGACAGGGGGACTAGTCGGGGCCAACGTCCTGACTTTC.

The chain recombines TRBV5-1 with TRBJ2-7; 10 bases are a match to TRBD1. The germline CDR1 and CDR2 sequences are SGHRS and YFSETQ. This CDR3 comprises 14 residues. J lost 6 bases, V lost 4 bases, and 7 bases had no gene match. The CDR3 is CASSGTGTGAEQYF. CDR3 bases: TGCGCCAGCAGCGGGACCGGGACAGGGGCCGAGCAGTACTTC.

The chain uses TRBV7-7 and TRBJ2-7; TRBD2 aligns across 8 bases. There are 16 residues in the CDR3. Unmatched junction bases numbered 12, after V lost 0 bases and J lost 8 bases. CDR1 is SSHAT, CDR2 FNYEAQ, per germline (reference sequence). The CDR3 sequence is CASSLAPSGGPTKQYF. In DNA, the CDR3 is TGTGCCAGCAGCTTAGCGCCATCGGGAGGGCCAACGAAGCAGTACTTC.

The CDR3 protein is CASSEGWATNEKLFF. The CDR3 DNA reads as TGTGCCAGCAGTGAAGGGTGGGCCACTAATGAAAAACTGTTTTTT. The chain carries TRBV25-1 and TRBJ1-4; D unclear. Trimming shortened V by 2 bases and J by 2 bases, and 9 bases separated the two germline ends. The germline V gene encodes CDR1 MGHDK and CDR2 SYGVNS. The length of the CDR3 is 15 residues.

This clone has a single count. The chain employs TRBV6-1 and TRBJ1-2; 7 bases line up with TRBD1. This CDR3 comprises 13 residues. V was pared by 8 bases and J by 2 bases, with 5 bases of the junction left unmatched. The germline CDR1 and CDR2 sequences are MNHNS and SASEGT. Written as DNA, the CDR3 is TGTGCCAGCGAACCGGGACAGAACTATGGCTACACCTTC. This sequence encodes CASEPGQNYGYTF.

Details on this clone: The same CDR3 can be traced to other DNA sequences in this sample. The gene calls are TRBV9 and TRBJ1-1, with a tentative D call TRBD1 (6 bases). The V gene lost 3 bases and the J gene lost 4 bases, with 16 bases spanning the gap. The length of the CDR3 is 15 residues. Germline V gene lookup returns CDR1 SGDLS and CDR2 YYNGEE. The CDR3 here is CASSAKPQGITEAFF. CDR3 DNA sequence: TGTGCCAGCAGCGCTAAGCCACAGGGTATCACTGAAGCTTTCTTT.

The V call is TRBV30, the J call TRBJ2-2, with 10 bases lining up with TRBD2. Germline lookup yields CDR1 GTSNPN and CDR2 SVGIG (reference sequence). The CDR3 totals 14 residues. V trimming: 5 bases; J trimming: 4 bases; junction bases outside the gene matches: 4. This CDR3 reads CAWQLAGATGELFF. The CDR3 nucleotides read TGTGCCTGGCAGCTAGCGGGAGCCACCGGGGAGCTGTTTTTT.

This chain connects TRBV5-1 to TRBJ1-1; tentatively, D is TRBD1 (6 bases). The CDR3 length is 16 residues. Trimming pared 4 bases from V and 2 bases from J, leaving 18 bases between. In germline, CDR1 is SGHRS, CDR2 YFSETQ. The CDR3 DNA is TGCGCCAGCAGCCAGGGGACCGACGGACTTAACACTGAAGCTTTCTTT. Its protein product is CASSQGTDGLNTEAFF. Together with reference TRBV5-1 and TRBJ1-1, the CDR3 gives the full variable domain: KAGVTQTPRYLIKTRGQQVTLSCSPISGHRSVSWYQQTPGQGLQFLFEYFSETQRNKGNFPGRFSGRQFSNSRSEMNVSTLELGDSALYLCASSQGTDGLNTEAFFGQGTRLTVV.

The chain has TRBV2 and TRBJ2-3; 9 nucleotides agree with TRBD1. The V gene's germline CDR1 is SNHLY and CDR2 FYNNEI. Losses at the gene ends were 1 base for V and 8 bases for J; bases not matched to a gene: 7. The CDR3 contains 15 residues. The CDR3 is CASSEVGTGQGTQYF. Written as DNA, the CDR3 is TGTGCCAGCAGTGAAGTAGGGACAGGGCAAGGTACGCAGTATTTT.

This clone was seen a handful of times. V usage is TRBV7-6 and J usage is TRBJ2-3, with 7 bases lining up with TRBD1. The CDR3 is 13 amino acids. Germline V gives CDR1 SGHVS, CDR2 FNYEAQ. V gave up 5 bases and J gave up 6 bases; unmatched junction bases: 5. The CDR3 loop is CASSLQGMDTQYF. The CDR3 nucleotides are TGTGCCAGCAGCCTACAGGGGATGGATACGCAGTATTTT.

The chain joins TRBV7-2 to TRBJ2-7; a possible D gene is TRBD1 (6 bases). V lost 6 bases and J lost 4, with 25 bases in between. The CDR3 runs to 17 residues. Per germline, CDR1 SGHTA and CDR2 FQGNSA. CDR3 loop: CASSQSSGTRGGYEQYF. Here the CDR3 DNA reads TGTGCCAGCAGTCAATCCTCCGGGACCAGGGGTGGGTACGAGCAGTACTTC.

The chain has TRBV11-2 and TRBJ2-5; TRBD1 might be the D (6 bases). The V gene lost 4 bases and the J gene lost 5 bases, with 14 bases spanning the gap. In germline, CDR1 is SGHAT, CDR2 FQNNGV. This CDR3 comprises 14 residues. The CDR3 region is CASSSRQVGETQYF. CDR3 DNA sequence: TGTGCCAGCAGCTCCCGACAGGTGGGGGAGACCCAGTACTTC.

This chain joins TRBV11-2 and TRBJ1-1; D might be TRBD1 (5 bases). The CDR3 loop spans 16 amino acids. The V gene's germline CDR1 is SGHAT and CDR2 FQNNGV. The V end lost 1 base, the J end lost 3 bases, and 15 bases lay between the germline ends. CDR3 amino acids: CASSLASGQGDTEAFF. CDR3 sequence (DNA): TGTGCCAGCAGCTTAGCCTCGGGTCAGGGTGACACTGAAGCTTTCTTT.

CDR3 amino acids: CATSNYLSNTGELFF. The CDR3 region has the DNA TGTGCCACCAGCAACTACCTTTCGAACACCGGGGAGCTGTTTTTT. V usage is TRBV15 and J usage is TRBJ2-2, with unresolved D. V was clipped by 4 bases and J by 0 bases, with 9 bases between them. Germline V CDR1 and CDR2: LNHNV, YYDKDF (reference sequence). The CDR3 sequence is 15 residues long.

V and J are TRBV6-1 and TRBJ1-2, with a possible D match to TRBD1 (6 bases). Trimming left V 1 base short and J 4 bases short, with 10 bases between. The CDR3 runs 14 residues. Germline lookup yields CDR1 MNHNS and CDR2 SASEGT. CDR3 sequence: CASSEGRGPYGYTF. In DNA, the CDR3 is TGTGCCAGCAGTGAAGGCAGGGGCCCCTATGGCTACACCTTC.

The rearrangement joins TRBV9 to TRBJ2-3, with 10 bases that match TRBD2. The germline gives CDR1 SGDLS, CDR2 YYNGEE. The CDR3 spans 15 residues. With V trimmed by 5 bases and J by 2 bases, 5 bases remained unmatched. CDR3 protein: CASRSGGANTDTQYF. DNA for the CDR3: TGTGCCAGCAGGAGCGGGGGGGCCAACACAGATACGCAGTATTTT.

This chain uses TRBV6-5 with TRBJ2-3; TRBD2 is a possible D gene (6 bases). Trimming removed 11 bases from V and 2 bases from J, with 17 bases in between. The CDR3 is 14 amino acids. Germline lookup yields CDR1 MNHEY and CDR2 SVGAGI. Here the CDR3 DNA reads TGTGCCGTACCCTCTCGGGGGTTCACAGATACGCAGTATTTT. As protein: CAVPSRGFTDTQYF.

This chain connects TRBV5-1 to TRBJ2-2; 8 positions agree with TRBD1. Germline V gene data show CDR1 as SGHRS and CDR2 as YFSETQ. Trimming removed 4 bases from V and 0 bases from J; junction bases left unmatched: 2. The CDR3 length is 15 residues. In nucleotides, the CDR3 is TGCGCCAGCAGCCTGGACAGGGCGAACACCGGGGAGCTGTTTTTT. Protein sequence: CASSLDRANTGELFF.

The chain uses TRBV7-2 and TRBJ1-4; TRBD1 might be the D (6 bases). The CDR3 length is 15 residues. CDR1 SGHTA and CDR2 FQGNSA come from the germline V gene. Trimming took 3 bases from V and 7 from J, leaving 15 bases between them. This CDR3 reads CASSFFTGRGEKLFF. The CDR3 nucleotides are TGTGCCAGCAGCTTCTTTACAGGGAGAGGTGAAAAACTGTTTTTT.

The rearrangement uses TRBV5-1 and TRBJ2-5; a possible D gene is TRBD2 (5 bases). The V end was cut by 4 bases, the J end by 5 bases, with 15 bases between. This CDR3 region has 14 residues. In germline, CDR1 is SGHRS, CDR2 YFSETQ. The CDR3 region is CASSRIGVAETQYF. The CDR3 DNA sequence: TGCGCCAGCAGCCGGATCGGGGTCGCGGAGACCCAGTACTTC.

V and J are TRBV5-4 and TRBJ2-7; 10 positions agree with TRBD1. V shed 3 bases, J shed 2 bases, and the junction held 2 bases outside the gene matches. This CDR3 is 14 amino acids long. CDR1 and CDR2 (germline): SGHNT, YYREEE (reference sequence). CDR3 DNA sequence: TGTGCCAGCAGCTCCGGGACAGGGGCCTACGAGCAGTACTTC. Protein sequence: CASSSGTGAYEQYF.

The V call is TRBV10-3, the J call TRBJ1-5; D might be TRBD1 (5 bases). Trimming pared 4 bases from V and 4 bases from J, leaving 8 bases between. Germline V gives CDR1 ENHRY, CDR2 SYGVKD. This CDR3 has 13 residues. CDR3 DNA: TGTGCCATCAGTGGACAGATAAATCAGCCCCAGCATTTT. The encoded protein is CAISGQINQPQHF.

This chain connects TRBV7-9 to TRBJ2-7; D is perhaps TRBD1 (6 bases). The V end was cut by 5 bases, the J end by 0 bases, with 20 bases between. Germline lookup yields CDR1 SEHNR and CDR2 FQNEAQ (reference sequence). The CDR3 is 17 amino acids. CDR3 loop: CASSIAWAGANSYEQYF. In DNA form, the CDR3 reads TGTGCCAGCAGCATCGCATGGGCAGGGGCGAACTCCTACGAGCAGTACTTC.

This chain joins TRBV4-3 and TRBJ1-1; TRBD1 aligns across 7 bases. From germline, CDR1 is LGHNA and CDR2 YSLEER. This CDR3 has 13 amino acids. Trimming removed 2 bases from V and 8 bases from J; junction bases left unmatched: 5. The CDR3 DNA sequence: TGCGCCAGCAGCCAACAGGGGGTCGGGGAAGCTTTCTTT. Amino acid sequence: CASSQQGVGEAFF.

The rearrangement uses TRBV28 and TRBJ2-7; 7 bases align to TRBD2. Germline V gives CDR1 MDHEN, CDR2 SYDVKM. Germline trimming cut 0 bases from V and 12 bases from J; bases unmatched to any gene: 8. This CDR3 has 13 residues. Here the CDR3 DNA reads TGTGCCAGCAGTTTATGGGGGACTATCGGTCTGTACTTC. Protein sequence: CASSLWGTIGLYF.

The gene calls are TRBV5-8 and TRBJ2-1, with a tentative D call TRBD2 (6 bases). CDR1 and CDR2 from the germline V gene are SGHTS and YDEGEE. V lost 7 bases and J lost 2, with 19 bases in between. The CDR3 covers 16 residues. As DNA, the CDR3 is TGTGCCAGCTTGGGTGTTGGGGGGATACCCTACAATGAGCAGTTCTTC. This translates into CASLGVGGIPYNEQFF. Filled out from reference TRBV5-8 and TRBJ2-1, the complete variable domain reads EAGVTQSPTHLIKTRGQQATLRCSPISGHTSVYWYQQALGLGLQFLLWYDEGEERNRGNFPPRFSGRQFPNYSSELNVNALELEDSALYLCASLGVGGIPYNEQFFGPGTRLTVL.